Presented here are 19 T cell receptor beta chains from one specimen sequenced in a study of cytomegalovirus exposure and HLA in healthy donors. PCR was performed using 60 Vbeta and 13 Jbeta primers. TCRdb's table, derived via immunoSEQ multiplex PCR, lists solely in-frame clones and lacks some. The data contain 200,000 to 300,000 clones, roughly 82% of them seen just once; the ten biggest clones take up around 5.7%. The sequencing sample was made of PBMCs. The receptors shown here come from a woman in her thirties or forties in good health and CMV-seropositive.

The chain combines TRBV21-1 with TRBJ2-1; TRBD2 is the table's D call, not checked against the DNA. TRBV21-1 is designated a pseudogene. This CDR3 spans 17 amino acids. The CDR3 protein is CASSTPQGRLAPNEQFF. In DNA form, the CDR3 reads TGTGCCAGCAGCACCCCCCAGGGGAGACTAGCCCCCAATGAGCAGTTCTTC.

This chain connects TRBV4-3 to TRBJ2-7; weak D call: TRBD1 (5 bases). CDR1 is LGHNA, CDR2 YSLEER, per germline. V was shortened by 2 bases and J by 2 bases, with 10 bases between the two germline ends. The CDR3 loop spans 14 amino acids. The chain's CDR3 is CASSQSRVTYEQYF. The CDR3 region has the DNA TGCGCCAGCAGCCAATCCAGGGTCACCTACGAGCAGTACTTC.

The chain employs TRBV6-1 and TRBJ2-3, with 9 bases fitting TRBD1. The CDR3 totals 15 residues. V shed 5 bases and J 2 bases; nucleotides not matched to a gene: 5. The germline V gene encodes CDR1 MNHNS and CDR2 SASEGT. DNA of the CDR3: TGTGCCAGCAGTTCGGACAGGGGAACCACAGATACGCAGTATTTT. Its protein is CASSSDRGTTDTQYF.

This chain joins TRBV6-5 and TRBJ2-1, with D maybe TRBD1 (6 bases). V gave up 6 bases and J gave up 3 bases, with 9 bases separating them. Looked up from germline, CDR1 is MNHEY and CDR2 is SVGAGI. The CDR3 has 13 residues. The CDR3 reads CASSHRDYNEQFF. The CDR3 DNA reads TGTGCCAGCAGCCACAGGGACTACAATGAGCAGTTCTTC.

This clone was recorded once. This chain links TRBV7-2 with TRBJ1-5, with D perhaps matching TRBD1 (6 bases). Germline V CDR1 and CDR2: SGHTA, FQGNSA. The ends were cut back, 0 bases at V and 3 bases at J, with 12 bases in the middle. This CDR3 region has 16 residues. In DNA, the CDR3 is TGTGCCAGCAGCTTAGCCCAGCCGGGACACAATCAGCCCCAGCATTTT. Residues: CASSLAQPGHNQPQHF.

The chain couples TRBV27 to TRBJ2-1; 10 positions agree with TRBD1. Trimming removed 3 bases from V and 7 bases from J; junction bases left unmatched: 3. The CDR3 covers 14 residues. Germline CDR1 MNHEY, CDR2 SMNVEV (reference sequence). Here the CDR3 reads CASSLTGGSNEQFF. Here the CDR3 DNA reads TGTGCCAGCAGTTTGACAGGGGGCTCGAATGAGCAGTTCTTC.

This sequence joins TRBV4-1 and TRBJ1-2; D is undetermined. The CDR3 has 15 residues. Germline CDR1 is MGHRA and CDR2 is YSYEKL. V lost 0 bases to trimming and J lost 14 bases, with 22 bases between them. In DNA form, the CDR3 reads TGCGCCAGCAGCCAAGACGGGGTGACGGACTATGGAAGGACCTTC. Its translation is CASSQDGVTDYGRTF.

To note about this clone: An end of the junction differs from the germline gene, which may be a read error. This chain joins TRBV15 and TRBJ1-2; no clear D. Germline assignment: CDR1 LNHNV and CDR2 YYDKDF (reference sequence). The CDR3 length is 11 residues. The CDR3 region has the DNA TGTGCCACCAGCAGAGATCAAGCGCCCAGCTTC. Amino acids: CATSRDQAPSF.

The V call is TRBV2, the J call TRBJ1-2; 9 positions agree with TRBD1. The V segment lost 6 bases and the J segment 4 bases; nucleotides outside the gene matches: 9. CDR3 size: 15 residues. Germline lookup yields CDR1 SNHLY and CDR2 FYNNEI. For the CDR3, the DNA is TGTGCCAGCAGGTCCCCGGGACAGGGAGGCTATGGCTACACCTTC. It yields the protein CASRSPGQGGYGYTF.

This clone was recorded a few times. The chain recombines TRBV5-8 with TRBJ2-3; D is perhaps TRBD1 (6 bases). Trimming cost V 3 bases and J 4 bases, with 9 bases left between them. Germline values: CDR1 SGHTS, CDR2 YDEGEE. This CDR3 comprises 13 residues. The CDR3 DNA sequence: TGTGCCAGCAGCTCCTGGGGGCCAGATACGCAGTATTTT. Encoded protein: CASSSWGPDTQYF.

The chain couples TRBV10-3 to TRBJ2-2; 7 bases agree with TRBD1. Germline-derived CDR1 and CDR2 are ENHRY and SYGVKD. The CDR3 has 18 amino acids. The junction had 15 bases not matched to a gene; V was cut back by 2 bases and J by 6 bases. The CDR3 DNA sequence: TGTGCCATCAGTGAGGGTTCACAGGGGCGCCGAACTCCCGGGGAGCTGTTTTTT. Protein sequence: CAISEGSQGRRTPGELFF.

The chain combines TRBV7-3 with TRBJ2-1; 10 bases align to TRBD2. Germline assignment: CDR1 SGHTA and CDR2 FQGTGA. V was clipped by 5 bases and J by 4 bases; unmatched bases: 8. The CDR3 has 16 amino acids. The CDR3 loop reads CASSPQLAGAYNEQFF. The CDR3 DNA follows: TGTGCCAGCAGCCCGCAGCTAGCGGGAGCTTACAATGAGCAGTTCTTC. Full variable domain (outside the CDR3, taken from reference TRBV7-3 and TRBJ2-1): GAGVSQTPSNKVTEKGKYVELRCDPISGHTALYWYRQSLGQGPEFLIYFQGTGAADDSGLPNDRFFAVRPEGSVSTLKIQRTERGDSAVYLCASSPQLAGAYNEQFFGPGTRLTVL.

The chain couples TRBV15 to TRBJ1-1; D is unresolved. CDR3 length: 15 amino acids. Germline-derived CDR1 and CDR2 are LNHNV and YYDKDF (reference sequence). The ends were cut back, 0 bases at V and 5 bases at J, with 13 bases in the middle. This CDR3 reads CATSRDLGGGTEAFF. CDR3 coding DNA: TGTGCCACCAGCAGAGATCTGGGAGGAGGGACTGAAGCTTTCTTT.

This chain links TRBV4-3 with TRBJ1-2; D is unresolved. There are 16 residues in the CDR3. V shed 0 bases and J shed 4 bases, with 15 bases lying between them. The germline CDR1 and CDR2 sequences are LGHNA and YSLEER. The CDR3 loop is CASSQDVRLPGYGYTF. The CDR3 bases are TGCGCCAGCAGCCAAGATGTGCGGCTCCCCGGCTATGGCTACACCTTC.

The chain is built from TRBV6-6 and TRBJ2-3; 10 bases are a match to TRBD1. From germline, CDR1 is MNHNY and CDR2 SVGAGI (reference sequence). This CDR3 is 16 amino acids long. J lost 3 bases, V lost 6 bases, and 9 bases had no gene match. The CDR3 reads CASRHYRDRGTDTQYF. The CDR3 bases are TGTGCCAGCAGACATTACCGGGACAGGGGAACAGATACGCAGTATTTT.

V is TRBV6-5 and J is TRBJ1-1, with 8 bases fitting TRBD1. The ends lost 5 bases at V and 5 bases at J; junction bases unmatched: 10. There are 15 residues in the CDR3. Germline CDR1 and CDR2: MNHEY and SVGAGI. CDR3: CASSRHQGARTEAFF. The CDR3 bases are TGTGCCAGCAGTCGACATCAGGGGGCGCGAACTGAAGCTTTCTTT.

The chain joins TRBV19 to TRBJ1-2; no reliable D call. CDR1 LNHDA and CDR2 SQIVND come from the germline V gene (reference sequence). V shed 4 bases and J shed 7 bases, with 13 bases lying between them. The CDR3 runs 13 residues. CDR3 sequence reads: CASSTSERAGYTF. The CDR3 DNA is TGTGCCAGTAGTACGTCTGAGAGGGCTGGCTACACCTTC.

The CDR3 here is CASEGLAGTDTQYF. In DNA form, the CDR3 reads TGTGCCAGCGAGGGCCTAGCGGGTACAGATACGCAGTATTTT. The J gene is TRBJ2-3, the V gene TRBV6-1, with TRBD2 matching 8 bases. The CDR3 sequence is 14 residues long. Unmatched junction bases numbered 7, after V lost 8 bases and J lost 3 bases. Germline loops: CDR1 MNHNS, CDR2 SASEGT.

The rearrangement joins TRBV27 to TRBJ2-3, with TRBD2 matching 7 bases. J gave up 4 bases and V 7 bases, and 14 bases lay outside the gene matches. Germline loops: CDR1 MNHEY, CDR2 SMNVEV (reference sequence). The CDR3 loop spans 16 amino acids. CDR3 in amino acids: CASKTGGLVVADTQYF. In nucleotides, the CDR3 is TGTGCCAGCAAAACCGGAGGACTAGTAGTCGCAGATACGCAGTATTTT.